These 20 T cell receptor beta chains were sequenced from one sample in a study of T cell clonotyping in hematopoietic cell transplantation. Sequencing used immunoSEQ multiplex PCR; TCRdb keeps in-frame clones, though not all of them. The data hold 10,000 to 15,000 clones, with 80% to 95% observed a single time. Sequenced sample: peripheral blood mononuclear cells. The source of these receptors is a man aged 30-40 years in good health. Some clones in this sample may be carry-over from other donors' samples.

V is TRBV7-9 and J is TRBJ2-2; D is unresolved. The germline CDR1 and CDR2 sequences are SEHNR and FQNEAQ (reference sequence). The CDR3 spans 14 residues. V was cut by 3 bases and J by 2 bases, with 7 bases left in between. Written as DNA, the CDR3 is TGTGCCAGCAGCTTTTTGGGCAACACCGGGGAGCTGTTTTTT. It yields the protein CASSFLGNTGELFF.

The CDR3 DNA is TGTGCCAGCAGCGTAGCAGATACGCAGTATTTT. Its translation: CASSVADTQYF. The rearrangement joins TRBV9 to TRBJ2-3; no reliable D call. The ends were cut back, 0 bases at V and 4 bases at J, with 0 bases in the middle. In germline, CDR1 is SGDLS, CDR2 YYNGEE. The CDR3 length is 11 residues.

The gene calls are TRBV5-1 and TRBJ1-2; D not certain. The CDR3 consists of 15 residues. Germline V gene data show CDR1 as SGHRS and CDR2 as YFSETQ. Deletions cut 0 bases from V and 0 bases from J, with 9 bases between. CDR3 region: CASSLAGLPNYGYTF. CDR3 sequence (DNA): TGCGCCAGCAGCTTGGCGGGCCTACCTAACTATGGCTACACCTTC.

The chain links TRBV4-3 to TRBJ2-1; 10 nucleotides align to TRBD2. CDR1 is LGHNA and CDR2 is YSLEER in the germline V gene. V lost 0 bases to trimming and J lost 0 bases; unmatched junction nucleotides: 5. The CDR3 consists of 18 residues. The CDR3 DNA reads TGCGCCAGCAGCCAAGATCCATCTAGCGGGAGCTCCTACAATGAGCAGTTCTTC. Residues: CASSQDPSSGSSYNEQFF.

The V and J genes are TRBV4-1 and TRBJ1-2; D is undetermined. V lost 2 bases, J lost 0 bases, and 10 bases lay in between. CDR1 and CDR2 (germline): MGHRA, YSYEKL. There are 15 residues in the CDR3. CDR3 sequence reads: CASSQQILANYGYTF. The CDR3 region has the DNA TGCGCCAGCAGCCAACAGATACTAGCTAACTATGGCTACACCTTC.

The chain recombines TRBV2 with TRBJ1-2; D gene ambiguous. The ends were cut back, 4 bases at V and 2 bases at J, with 11 bases in the middle. The CDR3 extends over 14 amino acids. Per germline, CDR1 SNHLY and CDR2 FYNNEI. The CDR3 nucleotides are TGTGCCAGCAGTGGCCAGAGAGAGAACTATGGCTACACCTTC. Protein product: CASSGQRENYGYTF.

J is TRBJ2-2 and V is TRBV2, with 10 positions matching TRBD1. The V gene end was trimmed by 8 bases and the J gene end by 6 bases; junction bases not matched to a gene: 9. The CDR3 has 15 amino acids. Germline V gives CDR1 SNHLY, CDR2 FYNNEI. The CDR3, as DNA: TGTGCCAGCCTGTTAACCGGGACAGGGGCCGGGGAGCTGTTTTTT. Protein product: CASLLTGTGAGELFF. The complete variable domain, with remaining parts taken from reference TRBV2 and TRBJ2-2, reads EPEVTQTPSHQVTQMGQEVILRCVPISNHLYFYWYRQILGQKVEFLVSFYNNEISEKSEIFDDQFSVERPDGSNFTLKIRSTKLEDSAMYFCASLLTGTGAGELFFGEGSRLTVL.

This clone was counted once. The V call is TRBV6-5, the J call TRBJ2-5; TRBD2 might be the D (7 bases). This CDR3 comprises 14 residues. In germline, CDR1 is MNHEY, CDR2 SVGAGI. The V end was cut by 2 bases, the J end by 4 bases, with 11 bases between. The CDR3 reads CASSYGGGGETQYF. As DNA, the CDR3 is TGTGCCAGCAGTTACGGAGGGGGGGGAGAGACCCAGTACTTC.

This clone was recorded only once. This chain connects TRBV29-1 to TRBJ1-3; no reliable D call. V was shortened by 4 bases and J by 3 bases, with 10 bases between the two germline ends. Germline V gene data show CDR1 as SQVTM and CDR2 as ANQGSEA. The CDR3 covers 13 residues. CDR3 residues: CSVVGGSGNTIYF. The CDR3 coding sequence is TGCAGCGTTGTGGGAGGCAGTGGAAACACCATATATTTT.

J is TRBJ2-3 and V is TRBV2; 8 nucleotides line up with TRBD2. CDR3 length equals 17 residues. Germline trimming cut 6 bases from V and 0 bases from J; bases unmatched to any gene: 11. CDR1 is SNHLY and CDR2 is FYNNEI in the germline V gene. CDR3 region: CASRSPGGRTSTDTQYF. CDR3 DNA sequence: TGTGCCAGCAGATCCCCGGGCGGGAGGACTAGCACAGATACGCAGTATTTT.

V usage is TRBV28 and J usage is TRBJ2-7, with 7 bases aligning to TRBD1. The trim removed 10 bases at V and 0 bases at J, leaving 9 bases unmatched. The CDR3 loop spans 14 amino acids. Germline CDR1 reads MDHEN; CDR2 reads SYDVKM. This CDR3 reads CAIAWTGFSYEQYF. The CDR3 DNA follows: TGTGCCATCGCGTGGACAGGCTTCTCCTACGAGCAGTACTTC.

The J gene is TRBJ2-2, the V gene TRBV11-2; the match to TRBD1 covers 11 bases. CDR1 and CDR2 from the germline V gene are SGHAT and FQNNGV. This CDR3 comprises 16 residues. The V gene end was trimmed by 4 bases and the J gene end by 6 bases; junction bases not matched to a gene: 7. The CDR3: CASSWRPGQGAGELFF. CDR3 bases: TGTGCCAGCAGCTGGAGGCCGGGACAGGGGGCCGGGGAGCTGTTTTTT.

CDR3 DNA sequence: TGTGCCAGCAGCTTAGCAGGTGGTTTTAGCAATCAGCCCCAGCATTTT. It translates to CASSLAGGFSNQPQHF. The genes are TRBV7-2 and TRBJ1-5, with no clear D. CDR3 length equals 16 residues. CDR1 and CDR2 from the germline V gene are SGHTA and FQGNSA. V was trimmed by 0 bases and J by 0 bases, leaving 9 bases between them.

The chain recombines TRBV4-1 with TRBJ1-6; D remains ambiguous. CDR1 and CDR2 (germline): MGHRA, YSYEKL. The ends were cut back, 0 bases at V and 1 base at J, with 10 bases in the middle. The CDR3 sequence is 17 residues long. The CDR3 loop is CASSQEGGSSYNSPLHF. The CDR3 nucleotides are TGCGCCAGCAGCCAAGAGGGCGGAAGTTCCTATAATTCACCCCTCCACTTT.

The chain is built from TRBV4-3 and TRBJ2-5; a possible D gene is TRBD1 (7 bases). Germline loops: CDR1 LGHNA, CDR2 YSLEER. V was shortened by 5 bases and J by 4 bases, with 20 bases between the two germline ends. This CDR3 is built from 16 residues. The CDR3 bases are TGCGCCAGCAGCAAAGCGGGCCTGGGGACAGTAGAGACCCAGTACTTC. Translating gives CASSKAGLGTVETQYF.

The chain employs TRBV2 and TRBJ2-7, with TRBD1 matching 10 bases. The CDR3 contains 14 residues. Per the germline V gene, CDR1 is SNHLY and CDR2 is FYNNEI. V was clipped by 6 bases and J by 5 bases; unmatched bases: 7. The CDR3 here is CASREGQGLHEQYF. The DNA for the CDR3 is TGTGCCAGCAGGGAGGGACAGGGGTTGCACGAGCAGTACTTC.

The rearrangement uses TRBV2 and TRBJ2-2; maybe TRBD1 (5 bases). The CDR3 runs 14 residues. Germline CDR1 is SNHLY and CDR2 is FYNNEI. V lost 6 bases and J lost 7, with 15 bases in between. In nucleotides, the CDR3 is TGTGCCAGCAGAAGACAGTTGAATAACGGGGAGCTGTTTTTT. Its protein product is CASRRQLNNGELFF.

This clone was counted once. The V gene is TRBV4-1, the J gene TRBJ2-1, with TRBD2 matching 9 bases. Trimming took 0 bases from V and 7 from J; bases not matched to a gene: 7. In germline, CDR1 is MGHRA, CDR2 YSYEKL. This CDR3 has 16 residues. The CDR3 nucleotides read TGCGCCAGCAGCCAAGATGAAGCAGCGGGGGGAAATGAGCAGTTCTTC. Its protein is CASSQDEAAGGNEQFF.

This chain connects TRBV11-3 to TRBJ2-1; 8 bases are shared with TRBD2. The CDR3 extends over 17 amino acids. CDR1 SGHNT and CDR2 YENEEA come from the germline V gene. The junction had 11 bases not matched to a gene; V was cut back by 6 bases and J by 1 base. This CDR3 is CASSSPWASGSYNEQFF. In DNA, the CDR3 is TGTGCCAGCAGTTCCCCCTGGGCTAGCGGGTCCTACAATGAGCAGTTCTTC. Together with reference TRBV11-3 and TRBJ2-1, the CDR3 gives the full variable domain: EAGVVQSPRYKIIEKKQPVAFWCNPISGHNTLYWYLQNLGQGPELLIRYENEEAVDDSQLPKDRFSAERLKGVDSTLKIQPAELGDSAVYLCASSSPWASGSYNEQFFGPGTRLTVL.

V usage is TRBV27 and J usage is TRBJ2-1; 12 bases agree with TRBD1. The ends lost 5 bases at V and 9 bases at J; junction bases unmatched: 8. Per germline, CDR1 MNHEY and CDR2 SMNVEV (reference sequence). The CDR3 spans 15 residues. The CDR3 protein is CASSPGTGGDGEQFF. CDR3 DNA: TGTGCCAGCAGTCCAGGGACAGGGGGCGATGGTGAGCAGTTCTTC.